The TCR beta chain under discussion was sequenced for a study of cytomegalovirus exposure and HLA in healthy donors. Trimming removed 6 bases from V and 5 bases from J, with 13 bases in between. This CDR3 spans 13 amino acids. The germline gives CDR1 WSHSY, CDR2 SAAADI. The PCR contained 60 Vbeta and 13 Jbeta primers. In the source study's methods: Counted up in a later analysis, unique TCR beta chains came to about 80 million, with some 9.9 million shared. Here immunoSEQ multiplex PCR was the method, and the copy in TCRdb shows in-frame clones only, minus some. V, J and clone size were drawn from that table, and D and trimming were deduced from the DNA. The sample lists 100,000 to 150,000 clones; approximately 80% were seen once.

The chain combines TRBV10-2 with TRBJ1-2, with D maybe TRBD1 (6 bases). The sample consisted of PBMCs. This receptor was taken from a woman aged 40 to 50 in good health and CMV-seropositive. The DNA of the CDR3 is TGCGCCAGCAGCCCCGGACAGTTATATGGCTACACCTTC. Its protein product is CASSPGQLYGYTF.